These 22 T cell receptor beta chains originate from one sample sequenced in a study of blood T cells in healthy people across ages (dated by TCRdb to the mid-2010s). Library preparation used 5' RACE. Sequencing relied on an Illumina HiSeq 2500. The second PCR ran for roughly 7 to 11 cycles and used a J-beta primer mix along with a sample-barcoded 5' primer. TCRdb reprocessed the public reads (quality trimming at Q25 with fastp, clone calling with MiXCR) and kept in-frame beta chains. Here each entry gathers all rows of one CDR3 protein and keeps the most common genes and DNA. This sample holds hundreds of thousands of distinct CDR3 sequences; under 65% were observed only once. The ten biggest clones cover over 30% of the sample. The specimen sequenced was blood. These receptors all stem from a man aged 55-75 years in good health.

The chain combines TRBV10-3 with TRBJ2-7, with D possibly being TRBD1 (6 bases). Looked up from germline, CDR1 is ENHRY and CDR2 is SYGVKD. V lost 10 bases and J 2 bases, leaving 12 bases between the germline ends. This CDR3 spans 12 amino acids. This CDR3 is CARDRCTYEQYF. The CDR3 bases are TGTGCCAGAGACAGGTGCACCTACGAGCAGTACTTC.

This chain joins TRBV6-5 and TRBJ2-6; TRBD1 matches 8 bases. V was clipped by 4 bases and J by 1 base; unmatched bases: 6. The CDR3 has 17 residues. Germline V gene data show CDR1 as MNHEY and CDR2 as SVGAGI. The CDR3 protein is CASSFGRGQSGANVLTF. Written as DNA, the CDR3 is TGTGCCAGCAGTTTTGGCAGGGGGCAATCTGGGGCCAACGTCCTGACTTTC.

The gene calls are TRBV3-1 and TRBJ2-5; weak D call: TRBD2 (6 bases). CDR3 length: 15 amino acids. The germline V gene has CDR1 LGHDT and CDR2 YNNKEL (reference sequence). Trimming left V 0 bases short and J 11 bases short, with 19 bases between. The CDR3 spells CASSQELALDNEQYF. The CDR3, as DNA: TGTGCCAGCAGCCAAGAACTAGCCCTCGACAATGAGCAGTACTTC.

This clonotype was seen more than once but under ten times. The chain combines TRBV14 with TRBJ2-1; D gene ambiguous. The V gene's germline CDR1 is SGHDN and CDR2 FVKESK. Trimming left V 0 bases short and J 7 bases short, with 13 bases between. This CDR3 has 15 residues. This chain's CDR3 is CASSQDMARSNEQFF. The CDR3 nucleotides read TGTGCCAGCAGCCAAGATATGGCCAGGTCTAATGAGCAGTTCTTC.

The rearrangement links TRBV3-1 to TRBJ2-5; maybe TRBD2 (5 bases). CDR3 length: 14 amino acids. Trimming removed 5 bases at V and 11 bases at J, with 21 bases between. Germline V gene lookup returns CDR1 LGHDT and CDR2 YNNKEL (reference sequence). In DNA, the CDR3 is TGTGCCAGCAGCGTTAAACTAGTGTCGGATGAGCAGTACTTC. This encodes CASSVKLVSDEQYF.

The V call is TRBV2, the J call TRBJ2-2, with 11 bases identical to TRBD1. The V gene's germline CDR1 is SNHLY and CDR2 FYNNEI. The junction had 3 bases not matched to a gene; V was cut back by 7 bases and J by 5 bases. The CDR3 loop spans 14 amino acids. CDR3 amino acids: CASIRDRGTGELFF. The CDR3 DNA sequence: TGTGCCAGCATCCGGGACAGGGGGACCGGGGAGCTGTTTTTT. The full variable domain, with the rest looked up from reference TRBV2 and TRBJ2-2, is EPEVTQTPSHQVTQMGQEVILRCVPISNHLYFYWYRQILGQKVEFLVSFYNNEISEKSEIFDDQFSVERPDGSNFTLKIRSTKLEDSAMYFCASIRDRGTGELFFGEGSRLTVL.

This clonotype has just a few counts. This chain connects TRBV5-1 to TRBJ2-6; D perhaps matches TRBD1 (6 bases). Germline lookup yields CDR1 SGHRS and CDR2 YFSETQ. V was shortened by 0 bases and J by 3 bases, with 13 bases between the two germline ends. CDR3 size: 17 residues. CDR3 protein: CASSLEAGAGGANVLTF. In nucleotides, the CDR3 is TGCGCCAGCAGCTTGGAAGCAGGGGCAGGTGGGGCCAACGTCCTGACTTTC.

This clonotype was counted once. V usage is TRBV27 and J usage is TRBJ2-3; D gene ambiguous. Per the germline V gene, CDR1 is MNHEY and CDR2 is SMNVEV (reference sequence). The CDR3 loop spans 15 amino acids. V was cut by 6 bases and J by 0 bases, with 13 bases left in between. In DNA, the CDR3 is TGTGCCAGCAGCCGTAGTGGGGTGAGCACAGATACGCAGTATTTT. Encoded protein: CASSRSGVSTDTQYF.

This chain connects TRBV6-5 to TRBJ2-5, with D uncertain. CDR1 MNHEY and CDR2 SVGAGI come from the germline V gene. CDR3 length equals 13 residues. Trimming took off 0 bases at V and 5 bases at J, with 7 bases between the two ends. The CDR3 protein is CASSYSWLETQYF. The CDR3 nucleotides read TGTGCCAGCAGTTACTCCTGGCTCGAGACCCAGTACTTC.

The chain is built from TRBV5-6 and TRBJ2-5; possible D gene TRBD1, 6 bases. Germline loops: CDR1 SGHDT, CDR2 YYEEEE. This CDR3 has 14 residues. Trimming stripped 5 bases from V and 5 bases from J, with 16 bases between. This CDR3 reads CASSPQGVDETQYF. The CDR3 nucleotides are TGTGCCAGCAGTCCACAGGGAGTTGACGAGACCCAGTACTTC. Full variable domain (missing parts from reference TRBV5-6 and TRBJ2-5): DAGVTQSPTHLIKTRGQQVTLRCSPKSGHDTVSWYQQALGQGPQFIFQYYEEEERQRGNFPDRFSGHQFPNYSSELNVNALLLGDSALYLCASSPQGVDETQYFGPGTRLLVL.

This sequence joins TRBV15 and TRBJ2-3; D ambiguous. Germline V gives CDR1 LNHNV, CDR2 YYDKDF (reference sequence). The V and J ends lost 8 bases and 4 bases respectively, with 13 bases between them. This CDR3 contains 13 residues. CDR3 protein: CATRWRTSDTQYF. Written as DNA, the CDR3 is TGTGCCACCCGCTGGCGGACCTCAGATACGCAGTATTTT.

This clonotype has just a few counts. The chain recombines TRBV7-9 with TRBJ1-1; D unclear. This CDR3 has 11 amino acids. Germline assignment: CDR1 SEHNR and CDR2 FQNEAQ (reference sequence). Trimming stripped 2 bases from V and 6 bases from J, with 4 bases between. The CDR3 nucleotides read TGTGCCAGCAGCTTAAGCCCTGAAGCTTTCTTT. Translation gives CASSLSPEAFF. Variable domain in full (rest from reference TRBV7-9 and TRBJ1-1): DTGVSQNPRHKITKRGQNVTFRCDPISEHNRLYWYRQTLGQGPEFLTYFQNEAQLEKSRLLSDRFSAERPKGSFSTLEIQRTEQGDSAMYLCASSLSPEAFFGQGTRLTVV.

This chain uses TRBV20-1 with TRBJ2-1; D may be TRBD1 (6 bases). This CDR3 has 12 amino acids. Per the germline V gene, CDR1 is DFQATT and CDR2 is SNEGSKA (reference sequence). Deletions cut 6 bases from V and 7 bases from J, with 13 bases between. In nucleotides, the CDR3 is TGCAGTGCGGACAGCTTGGGGAATGAGCAGTTCTTC. It translates to CSADSLGNEQFF.

This clonotype was observed a handful of times. V gene TRBV5-1 combines with J gene TRBJ2-7; 10 nucleotides match TRBD2. Germline CDR1 is SGHRS and CDR2 is YFSETQ. CDR3 length equals 16 residues. V shed 2 bases and J 3 bases; nucleotides not matched to a gene: 8. In DNA, the CDR3 is TGCGCCAGCAGCTTTCTTAGCGGGGGGTTGGTCTACGAGCAGTACTTC. Amino acid sequence: CASSFLSGGLVYEQYF.

V and J are TRBV29-1 and TRBJ2-3, with a possible D match to TRBD1 (6 bases). The germline CDR1 and CDR2 sequences are SQVTM and ANQGSEA. The CDR3 extends over 13 amino acids. V lost 7 bases and J 4 bases, leaving 15 bases between the germline ends. In DNA form, the CDR3 reads TGCAGCGCATACCGGGACACAGCAGATACGCAGTATTTT. This sequence encodes CSAYRDTADTQYF.

The chain recombines TRBV7-2 with TRBJ2-1; 8 bases agree with TRBD2. The V segment lost 4 bases and the J segment 6 bases; nucleotides outside the gene matches: 2. Germline CDR1 and CDR2: SGHTA and FQGNSA. The CDR3 loop spans 13 amino acids. The CDR3 region is CASSYRGGNEQFF. The CDR3 DNA sequence: TGTGCCAGCAGCTACCGGGGGGGCAATGAGCAGTTCTTC.

The V gene is TRBV5-1, the J gene TRBJ2-5; 9 positions agree with TRBD2. V was clipped by 0 bases and J by 3 bases; unmatched bases: 9. Looked up from germline, CDR1 is SGHRS and CDR2 is YFSETQ. The CDR3 is 17 residues long. The DNA for the CDR3 is TGCGCCAGCAGCTTGGCCCCCGGCGGGGGGGAAAAAGAGACCCAGTACTTC. Amino acids: CASSLAPGGGEKETQYF.

The chain is built from TRBV3-1 and TRBJ1-1; 7 bases align to TRBD1. This CDR3 is 15 amino acids long. Trimming removed 0 bases from V and 1 base from J; junction bases left unmatched: 2. Germline V gives CDR1 LGHDT, CDR2 YNNKEL (reference sequence). In nucleotides, the CDR3 is TGTGCCAGCAGCCAAGAAGGGGGCAGGAACACTGAAGCTTTCTTT. It codes for CASSQEGGRNTEAFF. Full variable domain (rest looked up from reference TRBV3-1 and TRBJ1-1): DTAVSQTPKYLVTQMGNDKSIKCEQNLGHDTMYWYKQDSKKFLKIMFSYNNKELIINETVPNRFSPKSPDKAHLNLHINSLELGDSAVYFCASSQEGGRNTEAFFGQGTRLTVV.

This clonotype was counted once. The gene calls are TRBV6-6 and TRBJ2-5, with D perhaps matching TRBD1 (6 bases). Per the germline V gene, CDR1 is MNHNY and CDR2 is SVGAGI (reference sequence). With 0 bases removed from V and 4 bases from J, the gap between germline ends came to 15 bases. The CDR3 spans 16 residues. Here the CDR3 reads CASSYSNSQGTETQYF. The CDR3 nucleotides read TGTGCCAGCAGTTACTCGAATTCCCAGGGGACAGAGACCCAGTACTTC.

The table lists this clonotype with a few counts. This chain connects TRBV21-1 to TRBJ2-7; the D call of TRBD1 is as the table states it, not checked on the DNA. TRBV21-1 is shown as a pseudogene. CDR3 length: 15 amino acids. CDR3: CASSKEGTGPYEQYF. CDR3 DNA sequence: TGTGCCAGCAGCAAAGAGGGGACGGGGCCCTACGAGCAGTACTTC.

The V gene is TRBV28, the J gene TRBJ2-5; TRBD1 agrees at 8 bases. V trimming: 6 bases; J trimming: 11 bases; junction bases outside the gene matches: 14. The germline gives CDR1 MDHEN, CDR2 SYDVKM. CDR3 length equals 14 residues. The CDR3 DNA reads as TGTGCCAGCAGCCAGGGGGCGGGATGGAATGAGCAGTACTTC. This encodes CASSQGAGWNEQYF.

Ten or more counts support this clonotype. The chain has TRBV7-2 and TRBJ2-3; D remains unclear. This CDR3 comprises 14 residues. The V end lost 3 bases, the J end lost 2 bases, and 9 bases lay between the germline ends. The germline CDR1 and CDR2 sequences are SGHTA and FQGNSA. The CDR3 is CASSLSYTTDTQYF. DNA for the CDR3: TGTGCCAGCAGCTTGAGTTATACCACAGATACGCAGTATTTT. The whole variable domain, remainder taken from reference TRBV7-2 and TRBJ2-3, is GAGVSQSPSNKVTEKGKDVELRCDPISGHTALYWYRQSLGQGLEFLIYFQGNSAPDKSGLPSDRFSAERTGGSVSTLTIQRTQQEDSAVYLCASSLSYTTDTQYFGPGTRLTVL.